The entry below describes one T cell receptor (beta chain). This clone was seen once. Its antigen is currently not known. No base-level quality is on record; no much larger clone is a single base apart. These data belong to a study of siplizumab effects on memory and regulatory T cells (dated by TCRdb to 2018 to 2020). General notes on the study: The study looked at the effect of siplizumab, an anti-CD2 antibody, on alloreactive T-cell subsets in allogeneic mixed lymphocyte reactions made from human PBMCs.

Sorted unstimulated T cells and proliferating T cells recovered from mixed lymphocyte reactions underwent TCRbeta CDR3 sequencing. Fresh whole blood from ten HLA-typed healthy donors served as the source for isolating PBMCs. Unstimulated CD4+ non-regulatory T cells were FACS-sorted to map the origin of alloreactive clones. V sheds 6 bases and J sheds 4 bases, leaving 13 bases between their ends. From a lookup of the germline V gene, CDR1 and CDR2 are KGHSH and LQKENI. Including cysteine and phenylalanine, the CDR3 has 14 amino acids. Only the CDR3 part of the read is kept: 42 bases, read in frame from the first base. To prepare the library, the immunoSEQ multiplex PCR assay was applied. Each sample had 90,000 to 100,000 TCR templates assayed by the deep sequencing platform. Genomic DNA extracted from sorted T cells was used for TCRbeta CDR3 sequencing. Under the source paper's analysis protocol: The R programming language was used for clonal analysis of TCRbeta CDR3 data. Unstimulated samples were compared with post-reaction CFSE-low samples to define alloreactive CD4+ and CD8+ clones. Alloreactive CD4+ clones were assigned to regulatory or non-regulatory origin by matching sequences to sorted unstimulated Treg and non-Treg repertoires. Imported from immuneACCESS, the table was reduced by TCRdb to in-frame sequences with V and J called. These copies leave out some clones; in studies compared against another copy, an unresolved V gene accounts for under half, and the cause of the remainder is not known. That table furnishes V, J and clone size, whereas the DNA furnished D and trimming. Recorded for this sample are about 120,000 clones; about 94% of them occurred a single time. The ten top clones hold under 2% of the sample.

The investigation overall reported the following: Because sequences at frequencies below about 10^-5 were poorly captured, only a minor fraction of alloreactive clones could be mapped back to unstimulated subsets. Whether proliferating Tregs from siplizumab cultures actually had suppressive function was not functionally confirmed. About 75-97% of proliferating CD4+ or CD8+ clones could not be given a naive or memory phenotype. Siplizumab significantly reduced the cumulative frequency of alloreactive sequences traceable to unstimulated CD4+ memory T cells. Unstimulated naive T cells appeared to be more diverse than memory T cells, and naive cells seemed to make a substantial contribution to the alloresponse. Of the alloreactive CD4+ clones that could be mapped, the Treg-derived share averaged about 67% with siplizumab compared with around 25% in control reactions.

The chain links TRBV18 with TRBJ1-3; there is no confident call for the D gene. The sample comprised non-Treg CD4+ T cells sorted from blood. What the cell subset or site label conveys for this sample: FACS-sorted unstimulated CD4+ non-regulatory T cells. The receptor was derived from a human donor in good health. The nucleotides are TGTGCCAGCTCCACAGTAAGGCCCGGAAACACCATATATTTT. The resulting protein is CASSTVRPGNTIYF.